This T cell receptor beta chain emerged from a study of blood T cell repertoires in COVID-19. Study overall: Sites across the United States, Italy and Spain contributed samples from acute and convalescent COVID-19. T cells, B-cell-depleted T cells, or PBMCs provided the cDNA or gDNA that served as material.

CDR1 MNHEY and CDR2 SVGAGI come from the germline V gene. The CDR3 extends over 15 amino acids. V was shortened by 2 bases and J by 2 bases, with 13 bases between the two germline ends. Study processing details: The assay estimated nucleated cells by amplifying reference gene primers. The protocol was immunoSEQ multiplex PCR, while the TCRdb copy is restricted to in-frame clones and leaves out a portion. V and J calls and clone size are as listed in that table; D and trimming were resolved from the DNA. This sample has 84,000 or so clones, with approximately 78% found just once. The sequence came from an elderly woman with acute or convalescent COVID-19. Sequencing was performed on peripheral blood. The rearrangement joins TRBV6-5 to TRBJ2-7; tentative D call: TRBD2 (5 bases). The DNA for the CDR3 is TGTGCCAGCAGTTACCCCTCGGGAAGGACCTACGAGCAGTACTTC. Its protein is CASSYPSGRTYEQYF.